This TCR beta chain is from a study of cytomegalovirus exposure and HLA in healthy donors. General study results and limits: In most subjects, TCR beta sequences reportedly gave accurate predictions of HLA-A and HLA-B alleles. A previous analysis found most TCR beta V segments productive roughly 90% or roughly 30% of the time.

The primer mix had 60 Vbeta and 13 Jbeta primers. Sequenced by immunoSEQ multiplex PCR; TCRdb stores in-frame clones only, minus some. The sample includes about 200,000 clones. Germline-derived CDR1 and CDR2 are MDHEN and SYDVKM. There are 15 residues in the CDR3. The trim removed 7 bases at V and 2 bases at J, leaving 8 bases unmatched. Concerning this clone: Its antigen is unidentified.

The sequence came from a girl under 10 years old in good health and CMV-seropositive. The sample comprised PBMCs. The genes are TRBV28 and TRBJ2-1; 7 positions agree with TRBD2. The CDR3 sequence is CASTLGGVAYNEQFF. CDR3 nucleotides: TGTGCCAGCACCCTGGGAGGGGTCGCCTACAATGAGCAGTTCTTC.